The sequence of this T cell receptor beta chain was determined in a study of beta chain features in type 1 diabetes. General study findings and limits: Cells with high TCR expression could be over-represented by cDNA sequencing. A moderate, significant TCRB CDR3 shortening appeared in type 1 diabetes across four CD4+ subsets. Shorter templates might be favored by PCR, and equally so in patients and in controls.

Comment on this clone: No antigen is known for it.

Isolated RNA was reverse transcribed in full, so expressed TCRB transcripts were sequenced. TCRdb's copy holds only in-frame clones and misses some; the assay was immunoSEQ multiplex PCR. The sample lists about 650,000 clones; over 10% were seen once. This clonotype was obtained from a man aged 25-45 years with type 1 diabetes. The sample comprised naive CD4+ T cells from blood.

The CDR3 spells CASSPGQGGNTIYF. The CDR3 DNA follows: TGTGCCAGCAGTCCAGGACAGGGGGGGAACACCATATATTTT. The chain is built from TRBV9 and TRBJ1-3; the match to TRBD1 covers 10 bases. The V segment lost 5 bases and the J segment 7 bases; nucleotides outside the gene matches: 6. This CDR3 spans 14 amino acids. Germline lookup yields CDR1 SGDLS and CDR2 YYNGEE.